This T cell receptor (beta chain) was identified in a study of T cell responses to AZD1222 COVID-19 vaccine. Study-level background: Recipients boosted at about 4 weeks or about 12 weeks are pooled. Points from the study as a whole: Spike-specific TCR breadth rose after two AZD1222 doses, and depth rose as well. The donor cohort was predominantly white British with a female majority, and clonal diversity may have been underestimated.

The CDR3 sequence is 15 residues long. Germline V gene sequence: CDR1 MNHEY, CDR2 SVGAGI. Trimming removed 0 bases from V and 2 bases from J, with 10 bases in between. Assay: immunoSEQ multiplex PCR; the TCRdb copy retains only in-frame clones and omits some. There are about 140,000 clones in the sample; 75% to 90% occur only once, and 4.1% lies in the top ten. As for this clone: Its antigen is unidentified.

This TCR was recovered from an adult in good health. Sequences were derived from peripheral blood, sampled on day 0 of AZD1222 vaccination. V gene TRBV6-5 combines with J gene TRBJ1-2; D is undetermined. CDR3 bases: TGTGCCAGCAGTTACTCGATCCAGAACAACTATGGCTACACCTTC. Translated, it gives CASSYSIQNNYGYTF.